The present T cell receptor beta chain was sequenced within a study of blood T cell repertoires in COVID-19. Study at large: The United States, Italy and Spain provided the acute and convalescent COVID-19 samples. T cells, B-cell-depleted T cells, or PBMCs provided the cDNA or gDNA that served as material.

The CDR3 extends over 15 amino acids. CDR1 and CDR2 from the germline V gene are SGHVS and FQNEAQ. Trimming removed 5 bases from V and 6 bases from J; junction bases left unmatched: 10. This clone appeared a few times. In the authors' methods: The assay estimated nucleated cells by amplifying reference gene primers. Libraries were prepared by immunoSEQ multiplex PCR; TCRdb keeps only in-frame clonotypes and omits some of them. V and J calls and clone size are those listed in that table; D and trimming were worked out from the DNA. The sample carries about 54,000 clones, roughly 84% recorded once. V gene TRBV7-8 combines with J gene TRBJ1-2; the match to TRBD1 covers 9 bases. The source material was peripheral blood. This clonotype was sampled from a man over 45 with acute or convalescent COVID-19. CDR3 nucleotides: TGTGCCAGCAGCCCAAACAGGGGGCGCCCCGATGGCTACACCTTC. This translates into CASSPNRGRPDGYTF.